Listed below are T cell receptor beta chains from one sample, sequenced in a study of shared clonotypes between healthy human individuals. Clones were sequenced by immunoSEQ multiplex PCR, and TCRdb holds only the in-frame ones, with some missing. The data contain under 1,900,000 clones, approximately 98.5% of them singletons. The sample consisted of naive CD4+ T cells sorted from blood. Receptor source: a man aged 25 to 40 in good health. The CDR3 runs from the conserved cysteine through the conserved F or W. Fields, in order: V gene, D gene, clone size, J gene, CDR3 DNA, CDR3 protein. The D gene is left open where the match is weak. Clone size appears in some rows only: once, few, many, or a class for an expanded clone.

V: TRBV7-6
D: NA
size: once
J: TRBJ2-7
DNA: TGTGCCAGCAGCTTAGCTGGGACGGGGGTTTACGAGCAGTACTTC
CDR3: CASSLAGTGVYEQYF

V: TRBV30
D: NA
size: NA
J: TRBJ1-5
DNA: TGTGCCTGGAGTGTCAAGGGAGGCAATCAGCCCCAGCATTTT
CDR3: CAWSVKGGNQPQHF

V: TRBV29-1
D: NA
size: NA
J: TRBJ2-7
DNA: TGCAGCGTTGAAATCTCATCTCGCGAGCAGTACTTC
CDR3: CSVEISSREQYF

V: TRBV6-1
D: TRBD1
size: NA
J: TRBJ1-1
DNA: TGTGCCAGCAGGTCTAATCGACAGGGTGGCACTGAAGCTTTCTTT
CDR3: CASRSNRQGGTEAFF

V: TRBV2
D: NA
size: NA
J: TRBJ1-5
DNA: TGTGCCAGCAGTGGAGATAGCAATCAGCCCCAGCATTTT
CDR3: CASSGDSNQPQHF

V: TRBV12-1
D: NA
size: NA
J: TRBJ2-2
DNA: TGTGCCAGCAGCTTCCGACAGGGCGGCACCGGGGAGCTGTTTTTT
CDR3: CASSFRQGGTGELFF

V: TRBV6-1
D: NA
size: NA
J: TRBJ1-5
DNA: TGTGCCAGCAGTGAGGGGACGGGCCGGCCCCAGCATTTT
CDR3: CASSEGTGRPQHF

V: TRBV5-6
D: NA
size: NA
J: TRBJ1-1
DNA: TGTGCCAGCAGCTTGGCGGGGGCAAACACTGAAGCTTTCTTT
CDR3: CASSLAGANTEAFF

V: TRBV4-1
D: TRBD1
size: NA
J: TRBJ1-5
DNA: TGCGCCAGCAGCCAAGTCGGACAGGGGCCGAATCAGCCCCAGCATTTT
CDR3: CASSQVGQGPNQPQHF

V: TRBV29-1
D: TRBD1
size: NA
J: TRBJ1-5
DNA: TGCAGCGTTGGGGACAGGGGGGATCAGCCCCAGCATTTT
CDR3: CSVGDRGDQPQHF

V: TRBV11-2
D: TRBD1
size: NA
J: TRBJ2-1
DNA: TGTGCCAGCAAACCCGGGACAGAGTTATACAATGAGCAGTTCTTC
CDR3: CASKPGTELYNEQFF